The sequence of this T cell receptor beta chain was determined in a study of blood T cell repertoires in COVID-19. This clone was counted a single time. CDR1 WSHSY and CDR2 SAAADI come from the germline V gene. The CDR3 length is 14 residues. The V end lost 0 bases, the J end lost 2 bases, and 7 bases lay between the germline ends. Sequencing was performed with immunoSEQ multiplex PCR; in TCRdb, only in-frame clones are kept and a portion is missing. This sample yields 200,000 to 250,000 clones, of which less than 85% are seen a single time; approximately 2% belongs to the top ten. The TCR comes from a man aged 55-75 years who had recovered from COVID-19. The V and J genes are TRBV10-2 and TRBJ1-1; D uncertain. Material for sequencing was PBMCs or T cells enriched from blood (not recorded which). CDR3 DNA sequence: TGCGCCAGCAGTGAGTCGTGGAGCAACACTGAAGCTTTCTTT. Translating gives CASSESWSNTEAFF.